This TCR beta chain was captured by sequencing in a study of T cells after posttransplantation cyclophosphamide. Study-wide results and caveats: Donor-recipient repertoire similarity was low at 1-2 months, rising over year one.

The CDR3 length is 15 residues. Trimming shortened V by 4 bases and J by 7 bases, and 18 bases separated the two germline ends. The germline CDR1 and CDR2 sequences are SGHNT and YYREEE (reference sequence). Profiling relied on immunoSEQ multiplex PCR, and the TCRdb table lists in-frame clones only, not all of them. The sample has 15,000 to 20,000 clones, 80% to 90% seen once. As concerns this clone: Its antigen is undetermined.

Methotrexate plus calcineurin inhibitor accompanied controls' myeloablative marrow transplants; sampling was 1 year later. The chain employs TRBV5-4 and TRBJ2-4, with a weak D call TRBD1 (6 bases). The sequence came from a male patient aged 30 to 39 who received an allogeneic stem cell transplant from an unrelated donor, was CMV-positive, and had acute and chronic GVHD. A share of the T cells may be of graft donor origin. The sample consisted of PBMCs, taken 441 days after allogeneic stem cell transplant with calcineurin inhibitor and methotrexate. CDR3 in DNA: TGTGCCAGCAGCCAAAATACAGGGAATTTCAACATTCAGTACTTC. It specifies CASSQNTGNFNIQYF.